One sample yielded the 5 T cell receptor beta chains listed below, sequenced in a study of T cell responses to AZD1222 COVID-19 vaccine. Produced via immunoSEQ multiplex PCR; TCRdb's table is partial and in-frame only. Here the sample spans approximately 75,000 clones, 90% being singletons. The starting material was peripheral blood, obtained 28 days after the second AZD1222 dose. These receptors were collected from an adult who received the AZD1222 COVID-19 vaccine.

The CDR3 DNA is TGCGCCAGCAGCCGGGTAACATCCCACGAGCAGTACTTC. Protein: CASSRVTSHEQYF. The rearrangement joins TRBV4-1 to TRBJ2-7, with D unclear. Germline V gene sequence: CDR1 MGHRA, CDR2 YSYEKL. V lost 4 bases to trimming and J lost 5 bases, with 12 bases between them. CDR3 length equals 13 residues.

This chain uses TRBV21-1 with TRBJ1-5. TRBV21-1 is a documented pseudogene. This CDR3 is built from 17 residues. The CDR3 DNA reads TGTGCCAGCAGCAAAGGAGAGCCCAGAAATAGCAATCAGCCCCAGCATTTT. It encodes CASSKGEPRNSNQPQHF.

The genes are TRBV6-2 or TRBV6-3 and TRBJ2-7, with D uncertain. V dropped 2 bases and J dropped 12 bases, with 14 bases sitting between them. Germline values: CDR1 MNHEY, CDR2 SVGEGT. CDR3 length equals 12 residues. CDR3 amino acids: CASSYNRSPRYF. In DNA, the CDR3 is TGTGCCAGCAGTTACAATCGGTCTCCCAGGTACTTC.

CDR3 in amino acids: CASSSPLEQYF. The CDR3 DNA reads as TGTGCCAGCAGCTCCCCCCTTGAGCAGTACTTC. The chain carries TRBV11-2 and TRBJ2-7; D unclear. The CDR3 is 11 residues long. V lost 4 bases, J lost 7 bases, and 8 bases lay in between. Germline V gives CDR1 SGHAT, CDR2 FQNNGV.

The rearrangement uses TRBV18 and TRBJ2-5; TRBD1 matches at 7 bases. The ends lost 4 bases at V and 2 bases at J; junction bases unmatched: 4. The CDR3 contains 14 residues. Germline lookup yields CDR1 KGHSH and CDR2 LQKENI. The chain's CDR3 is CASSHPGQQETQYF. The CDR3 DNA sequence: TGTGCCAGCTCACATCCGGGACAGCAAGAGACCCAGTACTTC.